This T cell receptor beta chain was captured by sequencing in a study of T cells in Graves' hyperthyroidism and ophthalmopathy. Lactation, pregnancy, other autoimmune disease or uncontrolled infection led to exclusion of patients. The CDR3 length is 14 residues. CDR1 SEHNR and CDR2 FQNEAQ come from the germline V gene (reference sequence). The V gene lost 2 bases and the J gene lost 6 bases, with 13 bases spanning the gap. Amplified TCR beta CDR3 regions came from RNA transcripts. During a first-round RT-PCR of the TCR CDR3, the HTBI primer set was used. TCRdb reprocessed the multiplex PCR reads via MiXCR and lists one record per CDR3 protein. Of about 420,000 distinct CDR3 sequences detected, around a sixth appear once; the ten largest clones hold about 7.7%. On this clonotype: What it binds is unknown.

Findings and limits, study-wide: Stable hyperthyroidism was separated from ophthalmopathy by a model based on 13 V-J features.

This TCR was recovered from a woman under 30 with Graves' hyperthyroidism. Sequences were obtained from blood. J is TRBJ1-1 and V is TRBV7-9; possibly TRBD1 for D (5 bases). CDR3 amino acids: CASSLTGRGSEAFF. The CDR3 coding sequence is TGTGCCAGCAGCTTAACGGGTCGGGGGTCTGAAGCTTTCTTT.